These 8 T cell receptor beta chains came from one sample sequenced in a study of spatial heterogeneity in lung cancer. From the 5' RACE reads, TCRdb called clonotypes with MiXCR, one entry per CDR3 protein. The table lists under 100,000 distinct CDR3 sequences, approximately 8.5% of them singletons, with less than 8.5% in the top ten. Time point reported: sample taken at primary tumor resection. Sequencing of whole RNA from tumor, nontumor lung or frozen PBMC involved no sorting. The starting material was PBMCs, obtained at surgery. All receptors derive from a male donor with early-stage non-small cell lung cancer.

In its sample, this clonotype was seen many times. The J gene is TRBJ2-1, the V gene TRBV27; 9 bases are shared with TRBD2. Germline V gene lookup returns CDR1 MNHEY and CDR2 SMNVEV (reference sequence). The CDR3 sequence is 17 residues long. The junction had 12 bases not matched to a gene; V was cut back by 2 bases and J by 7 bases. The CDR3 here is CASSLRYGGSGRNEQFF. CDR3 nucleotides: TGTGCCAGCAGTTTACGGTACGGGGGGAGCGGGAGGAATGAGCAGTTCTTC.

This clonotype was counted only a few times. V and J are TRBV5-1 and TRBJ2-5; 9 bases are a match to TRBD1. The CDR3 has 14 amino acids. The V segment lost 5 bases and the J segment 5 bases; nucleotides outside the gene matches: 7. Germline V lookup: CDR1 SGHRS, CDR2 YFSETQ. In DNA, the CDR3 is TGCGCCAGCAGGGACAGGGGAGGATTGGAGACCCAGTACTTC. Its protein product is CASRDRGGLETQYF.

This clonotype was observed a handful of times. CDR3 amino acids: CASSGTTGGIDTQYF. CDR3 nucleotides: TGCGCCAGCAGCGGGACGACAGGGGGGATAGATACGCAGTATTTT. This chain links TRBV5-1 with TRBJ2-3; 9 positions agree with TRBD1. The V and J ends lost 4 bases and 5 bases, in that order; junction bases with no gene match: 8. CDR3 length: 15 residues. The germline gives CDR1 SGHRS, CDR2 YFSETQ.

This clonotype was found many times. J is TRBJ2-7 and V is TRBV28, with D uncertain. This CDR3 has 13 residues. Germline CDR1 and CDR2: MDHEN and SYDVKM. The V end lost 2 bases, the J end lost 2 bases, and 7 bases lay between the germline ends. The CDR3 DNA follows: TGTGCCAGCAGTTTAGAGGTAACCTACGAGCAGTACTTC. Protein sequence: CASSLEVTYEQYF.

The V call is TRBV28, the J call TRBJ2-2; 9 nucleotides line up with TRBD1. Germline values: CDR1 MDHEN, CDR2 SYDVKM. Germline trimming cut 3 bases from V and 4 bases from J; bases unmatched to any gene: 6. The CDR3 consists of 16 residues. This CDR3 is CASSLRTGDITGELFF. CDR3 coding DNA: TGTGCCAGCAGTTTGCGGACAGGGGATATCACCGGGGAGCTGTTTTTT.

This clonotype appeared a few times. The rearrangement uses TRBV28 and TRBJ1-2, with D possibly being TRBD1 (5 bases). V lost 6 bases, J lost 4 bases, and 9 bases lay in between. CDR1 and CDR2 (germline): MDHEN, SYDVKM. There are 12 residues in the CDR3. Written as DNA, the CDR3 is TGTGCCAGCAGAGCTGGGACCTATGGCTACACCTTC. Translation gives CASRAGTYGYTF.

The chain employs TRBV20-1 and TRBJ1-4; D call uncertain. Germline CDR1 reads DFQATT; CDR2 reads SNEGSKA (reference sequence). V shed 3 bases and J shed 8 bases, with 10 bases lying between them. The CDR3 contains 12 residues. The CDR3 DNA is TGCAGTGCTAGCCCCCAGAAAGAAAAACTGTTTTTT. It translates to CSASPQKEKLFF.

The chain recombines TRBV7-2 with TRBJ1-5, with D maybe TRBD1 (5 bases). V lost 5 bases to trimming and J lost 9 bases, with 11 bases between them. This CDR3 has 12 residues. Germline V CDR1 and CDR2: SGHTA, FQGNSA. The CDR3 is CASSPGMWPQHF. For the CDR3, the DNA is TGTGCCAGCAGCCCAGGGATGTGGCCCCAGCATTTT.